The present entry profiles one TCR beta chain with its context. Other DNA sequences within the sample encode an identical CDR3. This record comes from a study of blood T cell repertoires in COVID-19. Across the whole study: Researchers got acute and convalescent COVID-19 samples from the United States, Italy and Spain. Sources were T cells, B-cell-depleted T cells, or PBMCs; the material itself was cDNA or gDNA.

Under the authors' procedure: By means of reference gene primer amplification, nucleated cell counts were estimated. Some clones are missing from TCRdb's copy, which holds only in-frame ones; the method was immunoSEQ multiplex PCR. V, J and clone size are taken as reported in that table, and D and trimming were inferred from the DNA itself. Of approximately 270,000 clones in the sample, 70% to 90% were seen once. V lost 0 bases and J lost 8; bases outside the gene matches: 6. This CDR3 is 15 amino acids long. CDR1 SGHRS and CDR2 YFSETQ come from the germline V gene. The receptor's source is a man aged 18-30 years with active or convalescent COVID-19. The source material was peripheral blood. The genes are TRBV5-1 and TRBJ2-1, with 9 bases identical to TRBD2. The DNA for the CDR3 is TGCGCCAGCAGCTTGGGATTAGCGGGGGTGGATGAGCAGTTCTTC. Amino acids: CASSLGLAGVDEQFF. The full variable domain, completed using reference TRBV5-1 and TRBJ2-1, is KAGVTQTPRYLIKTRGQQVTLSCSPISGHRSVSWYQQTPGQGLQFLFEYFSETQRNKGNFPGRFSGRQFSNSRSEMNVSTLELGDSALYLCASSLGLAGVDEQFFGPGTRLTVL.